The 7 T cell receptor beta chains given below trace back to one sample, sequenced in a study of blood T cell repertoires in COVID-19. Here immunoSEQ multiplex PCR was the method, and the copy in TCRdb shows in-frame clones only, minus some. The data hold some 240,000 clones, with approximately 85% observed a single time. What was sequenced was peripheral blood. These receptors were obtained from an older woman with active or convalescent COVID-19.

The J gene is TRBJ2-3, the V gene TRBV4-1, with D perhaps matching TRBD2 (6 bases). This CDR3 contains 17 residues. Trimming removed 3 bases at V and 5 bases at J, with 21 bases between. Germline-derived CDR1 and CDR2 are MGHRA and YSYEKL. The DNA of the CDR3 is TGCGCCAGCAGCCACCCGGTCCAGCGGGCGCCGGGAGATACGCAGTATTTT. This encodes CASSHPVQRAPGDTQYF.

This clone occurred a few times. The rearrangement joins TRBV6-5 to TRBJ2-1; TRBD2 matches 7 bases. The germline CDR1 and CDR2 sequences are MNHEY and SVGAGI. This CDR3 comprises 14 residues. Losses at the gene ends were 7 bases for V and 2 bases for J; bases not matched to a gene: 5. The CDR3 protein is CASKIAGAYNEQFF. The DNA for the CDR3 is TGTGCCAGCAAAATAGCGGGCGCCTACAATGAGCAGTTCTTC.

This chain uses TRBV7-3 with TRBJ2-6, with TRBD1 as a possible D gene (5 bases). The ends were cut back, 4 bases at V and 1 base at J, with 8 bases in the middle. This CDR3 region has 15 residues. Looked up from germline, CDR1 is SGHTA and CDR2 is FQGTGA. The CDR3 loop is CASSSPGSGANVLTF. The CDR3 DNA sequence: TGTGCCAGCAGCTCCCCAGGGTCTGGGGCCAACGTCCTGACTTTC.

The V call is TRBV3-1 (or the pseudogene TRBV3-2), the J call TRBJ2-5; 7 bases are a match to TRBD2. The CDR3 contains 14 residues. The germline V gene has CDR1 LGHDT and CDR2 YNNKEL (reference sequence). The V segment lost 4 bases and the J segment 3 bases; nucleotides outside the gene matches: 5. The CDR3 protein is CASSLGSGEETQYF. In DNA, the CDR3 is TGTGCCAGCAGCCTAGGAAGCGGGGAAGAGACCCAGTACTTC.

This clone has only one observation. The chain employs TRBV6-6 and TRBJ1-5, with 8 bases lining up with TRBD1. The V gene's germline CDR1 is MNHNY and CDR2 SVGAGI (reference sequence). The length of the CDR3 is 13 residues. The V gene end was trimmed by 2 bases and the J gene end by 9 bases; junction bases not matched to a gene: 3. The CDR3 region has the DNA TGTGCCAGCAGTTACGCCACAGGGGGGCCCCAGCATTTT. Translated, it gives CASSYATGGPQHF.

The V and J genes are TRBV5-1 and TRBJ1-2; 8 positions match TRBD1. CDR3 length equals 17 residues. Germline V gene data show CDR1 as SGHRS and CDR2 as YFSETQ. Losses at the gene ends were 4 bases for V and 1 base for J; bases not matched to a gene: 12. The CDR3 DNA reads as TGCGCCAGCAGCCCAGGACAGGGTGGTGAATTTAACTATGGCTACACCTTC. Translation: CASSPGQGGEFNYGYTF.

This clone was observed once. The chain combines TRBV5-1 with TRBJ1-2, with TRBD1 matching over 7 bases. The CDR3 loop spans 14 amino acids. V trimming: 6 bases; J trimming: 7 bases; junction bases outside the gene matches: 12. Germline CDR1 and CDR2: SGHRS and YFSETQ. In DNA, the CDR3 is TGCGCCAGCACCATCACAGGGGAAATTGGTGGCTACACCTTC. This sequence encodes CASTITGEIGGYTF.